This TCR beta chain originates from a study of cytomegalovirus exposure and HLA in healthy donors. Findings and limits, study-wide: Later examination showed HLA-associated TCR beta chains had greater clonal expansion than equally common others. In a later analysis, most CMV-associated TCR beta chains appeared HLA-restricted. Three of the chains that were CMV-associated were confirmed in vitro to be specific for CMV antigens. A later analysis reportedly found fewer N-insertions in an Asian-associated ancestry cluster than the roughly 730-donor mean.

V lost 5 bases and J lost 2; bases outside the gene matches: 7. CDR1 and CDR2 (germline): LNHDA, SQIVND (reference sequence). CDR3 length: 16 amino acids. On this clone itself: As yet, its antigen is unknown.

The PCR made use of 60 Vbeta and 13 Jbeta primers. The assay was immunoSEQ multiplex PCR, and TCRdb's table has in-frame clones only and misses some. Among about 190,000 clones listed, 65% to 85% were seen once. The TCR comes from a man aged 18 to 30 in good health and CMV-seronegative. This chain uses TRBV19 with TRBJ2-2, with 8 nucleotides matching TRBD1. The sequenced sample was PBMCs. The CDR3 DNA is TGTGCCAGTAGTCCCTCCGGGACAGGCAACACCGGGGAGCTGTTTTTT. The encoded protein is CASSPSGTGNTGELFF.